Reported below is one T cell receptor beta chain. Its antigen is as yet unknown. The time point denotes: newly diagnosed GD, antithyroid drugs for less than 3 months. The TCR library used RNA extracted from PBMCs. To make TCR beta libraries, researchers used iRepertoire HTBI primers and Arm-PCR of CDR3 regions. TCRdb fed the multiplex PCR reads into MiXCR, producing one record per CDR3 protein. This table holds roughly 320,000 distinct CDR3 sequences, 15% to 20% found once. This sample was taken from a study of regulatory T cells in long-lasting Graves disease. In the study overall: Freshly diagnosed Graves' patients had used antithyroid drugs for under 3 months. Points from the study as a whole: There was favoring of TRBV28, TRBJ1-2 and TRBJ2-5 in persistent disease. Thyroid tissue went unstudied; only peripheral blood was examined.

Germline CDR1 reads LNHDA; CDR2 reads SQIVND (reference sequence). V dropped 4 bases and J dropped 6; count of bases not matched to a gene: 7. This CDR3 region has 15 residues. This sample was shared with a second study, whose subject was T cells in Graves' hyperthyroidism and ophthalmopathy. That work adds: RT-PCR in the first round (using the HTBI primer set) targeted the TCR CDR3.

This sequence joins TRBV19 and TRBJ2-4, with 9 bases fitting TRBD1. The source material was peripheral blood mononuclear cells (PBMCs), sampled at new diagnosis, from a patient treated with antithyroid drugs. The TCR comes from a man between 35 and 55 years old with Graves disease. The CDR3 DNA reads TGTGCCAGTAGTAATCAAATGGGACAGGGAAACATTCAGTACTTC. This gives the protein CASSNQMGQGNIQYF.